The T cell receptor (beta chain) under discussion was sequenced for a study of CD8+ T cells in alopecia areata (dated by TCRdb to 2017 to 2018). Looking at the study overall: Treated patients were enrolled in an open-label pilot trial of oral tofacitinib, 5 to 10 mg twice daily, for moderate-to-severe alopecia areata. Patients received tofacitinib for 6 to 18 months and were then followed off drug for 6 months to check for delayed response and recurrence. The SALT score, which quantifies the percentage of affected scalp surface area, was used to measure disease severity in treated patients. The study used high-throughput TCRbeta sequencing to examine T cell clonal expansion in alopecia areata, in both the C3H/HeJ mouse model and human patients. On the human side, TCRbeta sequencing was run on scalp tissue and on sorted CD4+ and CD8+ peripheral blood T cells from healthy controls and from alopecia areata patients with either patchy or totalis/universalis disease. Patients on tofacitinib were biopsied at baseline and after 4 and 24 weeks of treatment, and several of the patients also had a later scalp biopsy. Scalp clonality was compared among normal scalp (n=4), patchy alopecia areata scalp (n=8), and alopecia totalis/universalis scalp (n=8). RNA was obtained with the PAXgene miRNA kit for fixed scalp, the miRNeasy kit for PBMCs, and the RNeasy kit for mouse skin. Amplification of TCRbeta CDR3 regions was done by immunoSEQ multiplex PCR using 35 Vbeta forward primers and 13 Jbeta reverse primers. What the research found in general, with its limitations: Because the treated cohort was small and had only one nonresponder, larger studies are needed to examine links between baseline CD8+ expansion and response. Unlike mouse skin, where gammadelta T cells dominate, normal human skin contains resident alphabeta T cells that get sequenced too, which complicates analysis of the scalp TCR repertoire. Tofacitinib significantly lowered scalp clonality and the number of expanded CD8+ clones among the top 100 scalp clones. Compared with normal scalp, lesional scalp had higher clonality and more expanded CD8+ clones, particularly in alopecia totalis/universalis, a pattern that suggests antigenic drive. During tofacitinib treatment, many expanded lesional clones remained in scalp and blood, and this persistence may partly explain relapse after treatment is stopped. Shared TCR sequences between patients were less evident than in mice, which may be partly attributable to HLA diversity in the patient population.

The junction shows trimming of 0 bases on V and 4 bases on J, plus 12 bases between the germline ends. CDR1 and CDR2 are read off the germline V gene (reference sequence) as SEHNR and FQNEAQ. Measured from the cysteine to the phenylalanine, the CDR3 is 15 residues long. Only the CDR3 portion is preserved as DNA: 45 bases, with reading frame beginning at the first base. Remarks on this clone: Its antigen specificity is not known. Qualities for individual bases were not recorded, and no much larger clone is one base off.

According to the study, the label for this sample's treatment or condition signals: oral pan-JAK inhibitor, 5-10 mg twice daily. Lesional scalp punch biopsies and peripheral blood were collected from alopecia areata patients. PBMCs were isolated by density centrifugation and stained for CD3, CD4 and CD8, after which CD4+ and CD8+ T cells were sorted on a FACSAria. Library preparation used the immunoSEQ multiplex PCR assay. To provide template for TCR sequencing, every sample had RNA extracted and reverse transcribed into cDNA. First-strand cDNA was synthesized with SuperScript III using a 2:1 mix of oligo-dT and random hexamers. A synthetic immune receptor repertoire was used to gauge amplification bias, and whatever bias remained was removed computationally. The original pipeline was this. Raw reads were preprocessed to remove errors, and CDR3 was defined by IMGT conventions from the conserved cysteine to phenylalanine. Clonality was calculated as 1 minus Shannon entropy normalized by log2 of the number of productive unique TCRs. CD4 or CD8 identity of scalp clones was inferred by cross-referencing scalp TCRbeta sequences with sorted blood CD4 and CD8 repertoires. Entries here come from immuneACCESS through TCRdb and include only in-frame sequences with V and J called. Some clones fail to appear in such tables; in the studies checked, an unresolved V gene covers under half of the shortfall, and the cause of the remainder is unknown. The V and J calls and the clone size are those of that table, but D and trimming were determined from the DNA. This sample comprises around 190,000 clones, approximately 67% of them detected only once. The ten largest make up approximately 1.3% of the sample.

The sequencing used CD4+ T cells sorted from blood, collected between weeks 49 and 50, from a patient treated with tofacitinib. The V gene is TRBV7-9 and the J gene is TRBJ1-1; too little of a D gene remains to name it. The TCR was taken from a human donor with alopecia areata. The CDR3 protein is CASSLATGRTTEAFF. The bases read TGTGCCAGCAGCTTAGCGACCGGTAGGACCACTGAAGCTTTCTTT. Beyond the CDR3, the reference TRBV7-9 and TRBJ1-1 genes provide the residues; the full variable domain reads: DTGVSQNPRHKITKRGQNVTFRCDPISEHNRLYWYRQTLGQGPEFLTYFQNEAQLEKSRLLSDRFSAERPKGSFSTLEIQRTEQGDSAMYLCASSLATGRTTEAFFGQGTRLTVV.